These T cell receptor beta chains were read from a single sample in a study of shared clonotypes between healthy human individuals. Only in-frame clones appear in the TCRdb table, and some are missing; sequencing was by immunoSEQ multiplex PCR. The repertoire holds around 2.1 million clones, with nearly 97% as singletons. Input material: naive CD4+ T cells sorted from blood. The receptor source for this set is a man aged 18-30 years in good health. CDR3s include the opening cysteine and the closing phenylalanine or tryptophan. D genes are given only for firm matches. For some rows the clone size is stated as once, few or many, or as a class when expanded; others skip it.

clone_size | d_call | j_call | v_call | cdr3_aa | cdr3_nt
- | TRBD2 | TRBJ2-1 | TRBV29-1 | CSVEAGLAGARLQFF | TGCAGCGTTGAAGCGGGACTAGCGGGAGCCCGACTGCAGTTCTTC
- | - | TRBJ2-7 | TRBV6-1 | CASSELTSGEQYF | TGTGCCAGCAGTGAACTGACATCGGGCGAGCAGTACTTC
once | TRBD1 | TRBJ1-6 | TRBV6-5 | CASNTGTGGNSPLHF | TGTGCCAGCAATACCGGGACAGGGGGGAATTCACCCCTCCACTTT
- | - | TRBJ1-5 | TRBV18 | CASSPGAGQPQHF | TGTGCCAGCTCACCAGGGGCGGGTCAGCCCCAGCATTTT
- | - | TRBJ2-7 | TRBV19 | CASSISHRVSSYEQYF | TGTGCCAGTAGTATATCCCACAGGGTAAGCTCCTACGAGCAGTACTTC
- | - | TRBJ2-7 | TRBV23-1 | CASTPSRDTYEQYF | TGCGCCAGCACCCCCTCACGGGATACCTACGAGCAGTACTTC
- | - | TRBJ2-1 | TRBV6-6 | CASRDRFNEQFF | TGTGCCAGCAGAGACAGGTTCAATGAGCAGTTCTTC
- | - | TRBJ1-5 | TRBV28 | CASSLSGSANQPQHF | TGTGCCAGCAGTTTATCAGGCAGCGCCAATCAGCCCCAGCATTTT
- | - | TRBJ1-1 | TRBV2 | CATRTETTEAFF | TGTGCCACCCGGACCGAGACCACTGAAGCTTTCTTT
- | - | TRBJ2-5 | TRBV6-6 | CASTSGETQYF | TGTGCCAGCACCTCCGGAGAGACCCAGTACTTC